This entry lists 5 T cell receptor beta chains sequenced from one sample in a study of blood T cells in healthy people across ages. A second 7 to 11 cycle PCR used barcoded and J-beta primers. TCRdb reprocessed the 5' RACE reads via MiXCR and lists one record per CDR3 protein. This table holds about 1,400,000 distinct CDR3 sequences, approximately 59% found once. Material: blood. Receptors originate from a man aged 18 to 29 in good health.

The chain recombines TRBV6-2 or TRBV6-3 with TRBJ2-7, with D tentatively TRBD1 (6 bases). The DNA end lines up better with TRBJ2-5; the J call may be wrong. This CDR3 has 13 residues. Germline CDR1 reads MNHEY; CDR2 reads SVGEGT. CDR3 protein: CASRRTAKETQYF. For the CDR3, the DNA is TGTGCCAGCAGAAGGACAGCGAAAGAGACCCAGTACTTC.

In regard to this clonotype: At one end, the junction sequence differs from germline, possibly due to a read error. This rearrangement joins TRBV12-3 or TRBV12-4 to TRBJ2-3; 7 nucleotides agree with TRBD2. CDR3 length equals 18 residues. The CDR3, as DNA: TGTGCCAGCAGTCCCCCTCGCGGGGGAGAACCTAGCACATATACGCAGTATTTT. This codes for CASSPPRGGEPSTYTQYF.

The chain has TRBV7-9 and TRBJ2-1; no clear D gene. Germline V gives CDR1 SEHNR, CDR2 FQNEAQ (reference sequence). The CDR3 length is 15 residues. Trimming shortened V by 3 bases and J by 5 bases, and 14 bases separated the two germline ends. DNA for the CDR3: TGTGCCAGCAGCTTCATCCTGTACACCAACAATGAGCAGTTCTTC. Amino acids: CASSFILYTNNEQFF.

This sequence joins TRBV10-3 and TRBJ1-2, with 11 positions matching TRBD1. Germline assignment: CDR1 ENHRY and CDR2 SYGVKD. This CDR3 spans 16 amino acids. V dropped 0 bases and J dropped 1; count of bases not matched to a gene: 1. CDR3 amino acids: CAISESDRGHNYGYTF. The CDR3 DNA follows: TGTGCCATCAGTGAGTCGGACAGGGGGCATAACTATGGCTACACCTTC.

The count of this clonotype is one. This rearrangement joins TRBV24-1 to TRBJ2-5; 8 positions agree with TRBD1. Germline V gene sequence: CDR1 KGHDR, CDR2 SFDVKD. Germline trimming cut 0 bases from V and 2 bases from J; bases unmatched to any gene: 7. There are 17 residues in the CDR3. The CDR3 is CATSDLRDRGRQETQYF. CDR3 in DNA: TGTGCCACCAGTGATTTGCGCGACAGGGGTCGTCAAGAGACCCAGTACTTC.